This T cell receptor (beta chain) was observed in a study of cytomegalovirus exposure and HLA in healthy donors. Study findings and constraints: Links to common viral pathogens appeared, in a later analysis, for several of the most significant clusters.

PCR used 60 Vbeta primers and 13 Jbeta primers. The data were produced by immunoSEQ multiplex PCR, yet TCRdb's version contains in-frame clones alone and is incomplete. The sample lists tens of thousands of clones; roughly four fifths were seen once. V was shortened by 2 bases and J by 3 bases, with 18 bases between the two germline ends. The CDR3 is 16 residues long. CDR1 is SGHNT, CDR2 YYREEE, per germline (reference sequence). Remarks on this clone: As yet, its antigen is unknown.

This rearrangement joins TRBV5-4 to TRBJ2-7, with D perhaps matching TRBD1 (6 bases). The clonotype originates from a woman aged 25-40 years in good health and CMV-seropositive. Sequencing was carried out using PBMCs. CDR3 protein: CASSFGSFRGIYEQYF. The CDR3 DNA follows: TGTGCCAGCAGCTTTGGGTCCTTCAGGGGCATCTACGAGCAGTACTTC.